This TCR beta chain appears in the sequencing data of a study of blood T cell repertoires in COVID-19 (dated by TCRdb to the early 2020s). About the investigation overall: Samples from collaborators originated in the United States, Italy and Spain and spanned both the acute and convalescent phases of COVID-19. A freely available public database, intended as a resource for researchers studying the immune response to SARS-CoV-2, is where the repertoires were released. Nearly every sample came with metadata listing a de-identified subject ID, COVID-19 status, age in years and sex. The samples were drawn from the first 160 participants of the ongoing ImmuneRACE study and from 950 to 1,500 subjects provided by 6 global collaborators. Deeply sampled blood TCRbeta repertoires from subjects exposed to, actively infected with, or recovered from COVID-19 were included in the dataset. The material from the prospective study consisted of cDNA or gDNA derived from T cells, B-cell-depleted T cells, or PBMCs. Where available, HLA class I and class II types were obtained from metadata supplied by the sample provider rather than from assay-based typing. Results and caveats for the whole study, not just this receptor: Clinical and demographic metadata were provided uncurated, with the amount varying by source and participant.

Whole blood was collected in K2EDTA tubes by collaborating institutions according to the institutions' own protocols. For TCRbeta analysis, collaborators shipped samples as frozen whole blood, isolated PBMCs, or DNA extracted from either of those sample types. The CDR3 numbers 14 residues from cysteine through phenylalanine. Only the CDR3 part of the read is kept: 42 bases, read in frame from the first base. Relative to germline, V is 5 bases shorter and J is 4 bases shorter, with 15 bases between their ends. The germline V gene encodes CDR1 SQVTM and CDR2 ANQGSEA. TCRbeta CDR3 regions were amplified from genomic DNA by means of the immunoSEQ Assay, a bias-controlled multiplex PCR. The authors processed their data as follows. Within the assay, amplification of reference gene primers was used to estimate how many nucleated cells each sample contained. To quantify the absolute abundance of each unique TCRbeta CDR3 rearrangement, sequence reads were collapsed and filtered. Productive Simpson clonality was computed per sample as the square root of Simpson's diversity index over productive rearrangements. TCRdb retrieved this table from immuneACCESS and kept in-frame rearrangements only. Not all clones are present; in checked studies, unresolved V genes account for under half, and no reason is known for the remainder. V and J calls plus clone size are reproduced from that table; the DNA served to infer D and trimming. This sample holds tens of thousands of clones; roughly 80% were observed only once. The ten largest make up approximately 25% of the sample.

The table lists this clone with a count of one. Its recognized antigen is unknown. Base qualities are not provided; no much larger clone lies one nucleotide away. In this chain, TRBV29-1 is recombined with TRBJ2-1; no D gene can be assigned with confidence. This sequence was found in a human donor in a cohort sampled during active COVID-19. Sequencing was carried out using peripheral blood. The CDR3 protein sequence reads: CSVPGRLLYNEQFF. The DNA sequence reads TGCAGCGTTCCTGGCCGACTTTTATACAATGAGCAGTTCTTC.